These 26 T cell receptor beta chains originate from one sample sequenced in a study of T cell clonality in common variable immunodeficiency. The assay was immunoSEQ multiplex PCR, and TCRdb's table has in-frame clones only and misses some. The sample includes just over 15,000 clones, none of them occurring once. Study-wide findings and caveats: Fewer deletions and N-nucleotide insertions were reportedly seen in common variable immunodeficiency TCR beta sequences.

No antigen has been identified for these receptors. The sequenced sample consisted of peripheral blood mononuclear cells. These receptors originate from a human donor with common variable immunodeficiency.

This clone was detected only a few times. The read ends 3 residues early relative to the CDR3; the germline J gene fills the gap. This chain uses TRBV6-2 or TRBV6-3 with TRBJ2-5; TRBD2 matches at 10 bases. CDR3 size: 15 residues. The V gene's germline CDR1 is MNHEY and CDR2 SVGEGT. J gave up 5 bases and V 2 bases, and 5 bases lay outside the gene matches. The DNA read from the CDR3 is TGTGCCAGCAGTTACAGCGGGGGGGCCATCGAGACC. Protein product: CASSYSGGAIET. The full CDR3 protein reads CASSYSGGAIETQYF.

On this clone: The CDR3 goes on 3 residues after the read ends, and that part is filled in from the germline J gene. J is TRBJ1-1 and V is TRBV7-9; D gene unclear. The CDR3 has 13 amino acids. Germline CDR1 is SEHNR and CDR2 is FQNEAQ (reference sequence). The V gene lost 4 bases and the J gene lost 5 bases, with 11 bases spanning the gap. CDR3 bases read: TGTGCCAGCAGCTCCAAAGGAGGGACTGAA. Amino acids: CASSSKGGTE. The CDR3 reads in full as CASSSKGGTEAFF.

This clone has just a few counts. From the germline J gene comes the end of the CDR3, since the read stops 3 residues before it. The chain combines TRBV7-2 with TRBJ1-2; maybe TRBD1 (5 bases). The V end lost 5 bases, the J end lost 2 bases, and 9 bases lay between the germline ends. Germline loops: CDR1 SGHTA, CDR2 FQGNSA. The CDR3 length is 13 residues. CDR3 in amino acids: CASSLDSNYGYTF. The part of the CDR3 DNA that was read is TGTGCCAGCAGCCTCGACAGCAACTATGGC. The full variable domain, completed using reference TRBV7-2 and TRBJ1-2, is GAGVSQSPSNKVTEKGKDVELRCDPISGHTALYWYRQSLGQGLEFLIYFQGNSAPDKSGLPSDRFSAERTGGSVSTLTIQRTQQEDSAVYLCASSLDSNYGYTFGSGTRLTVV.

This clone was seen a handful of times. With the read ending 3 residues before the CDR3 end, the germline J gene is used to fill in that end. The chain has TRBV19 and TRBJ2-7; D is uncertain. V lost 5 bases, J lost 1 base, and 12 bases lay in between. The CDR3 totals 14 residues. CDR1 and CDR2 (germline): LNHDA, SQIVND (reference sequence). CDR3: CASSLLAASYEQYF. The sequenced CDR3 bases are TGTGCCAGTAGTCTACTCGCGGCTTCCTACGAG.

This clone appeared many times. The CDR3 goes on 3 residues after the read ends, and that part is filled in from the germline J gene. This chain connects TRBV10-1 to TRBJ2-7; 14 nucleotides align to TRBD2. CDR3 length: 15 residues. CDR1 is WNHNN, CDR2 SYGVQD, per germline (reference sequence). The V and J ends lost 6 bases and 5 bases, in that order; junction bases with no gene match: 6. The sequenced CDR3 bases are TGCGCCAGCAGCCCCGGGACTAGCGGGAGCGACGAG. Protein sequence: CASSPGTSGSDE. The CDR3 in full is CASSPGTSGSDEQYF.

Worth noting for this clone: The missing CDR3 end, 3 residues past where the read stops, is filled in from the germline J gene. The chain employs TRBV7-2 and TRBJ2-7; a possible D gene is TRBD1 (5 bases). V was shortened by 3 bases and J by 3 bases, with 9 bases between the two germline ends. Germline V lookup: CDR1 SGHTA, CDR2 FQGNSA. The CDR3 extends over 13 amino acids. CDR3 bases read: TGTGCCAGCAGCTTCGGACAAGTCTACGAG. It translates to CASSFGQVYE. The full CDR3 reads CASSFGQVYEQYF.

In this sample, this clone turned up many times. The CDR3 end lies 3 residues beyond the end of the read and is filled in from the germline J gene. This sequence joins TRBV5-1 and TRBJ2-3; weak D call: TRBD2 (7 bases). The CDR3 consists of 14 residues. Per germline, CDR1 SGHRS and CDR2 YFSETQ. V lost 4 bases, J lost 7 bases, and 16 bases lay in between. This chain's CDR3 is CASSTAAGAHTQYF. The CDR3 bases that were read are TGCGCCAGCAGCACTGCTGCGGGGGCGCATACG.

A word on this clone: The CDR3 is cut off 3 residues early in the read; its end comes from the germline J gene. The V gene is TRBV19, the J gene TRBJ1-2; TRBD1 might be the D (5 bases). Trimming cost V 3 bases and J 6 bases, with 14 bases left between them. The CDR3 spans 14 residues. Germline-derived CDR1 and CDR2 are LNHDA and SQIVND (reference sequence). The sequenced CDR3 bases are TGTGCCAGTAGTATCTCGCGGGGACTAGATGGC. The encoded protein is CASSISRGLDG. The full-length CDR3 reads as CASSISRGLDGYTF.

This clone was seen more than once but under ten times. The sequenced fragment ends 3 residues before the CDR3 boundary, so the rest is inferred from the germline J gene. The genes are TRBV2 and TRBJ2-3; the match to TRBD1 covers 7 bases. CDR3 length: 15 residues. CDR1 SNHLY and CDR2 FYNNEI come from the germline V gene. The V gene end was trimmed by 6 bases and the J gene end by 0 bases; junction bases not matched to a gene: 6. The covered CDR3 bases are TGTGCCAGCAGCGAGAGACAGGGTAGCACAGATACG. Protein product: CASSERQGSTDT. The whole CDR3 protein reads CASSERQGSTDTQYF.

Turning to this clone: The missing CDR3 end, 3 residues past where the read stops, is filled in from the germline J gene. This sequence joins TRBV7-6 and TRBJ2-7, with TRBD1 matching over 7 bases. V lost 7 bases and J lost 5; bases outside the gene matches: 11. CDR3 length: 14 amino acids. Germline-derived CDR1 and CDR2 are SGHVS and FNYEAQ. The CDR3 DNA, read in part, is TGTGCCAGCACCCAAATGACAGGGTCGGACGAG. Encoded protein: CASTQMTGSDE. In full, the CDR3 reads CASTQMTGSDEQYF.

This clone was picked up a small number of times. Read data end 3 residues before the CDR3 end; the end is taken from the germline J gene. V usage is TRBV19 and J usage is TRBJ2-5; weak D call: TRBD1 (5 bases). CDR1 and CDR2 from the germline V gene are LNHDA and SQIVND (reference sequence). The CDR3 is 16 amino acids. Trimming took off 5 bases at V and 0 bases at J, with 16 bases between the two ends. CDR3 DNA, as far as it was read: TGTGCCAGTAGTTACAGGTTTCCGGAGTACCAAGAGACC. Its translation: CASSYRFPEYQET. The CDR3, in full, reads CASSYRFPEYQETQYF.

This clone was detected a few times. The read gets to within 3 residues of the CDR3 end, and the germline J gene fills in the rest. The chain combines TRBV7-8 with TRBJ1-2; 9 nucleotides line up with TRBD1. Germline trimming cut 1 base from V and 2 bases from J; bases unmatched to any gene: 2. Germline V gene data show CDR1 as SGHVS and CDR2 as FQNEAQ. The CDR3 has 15 residues. This CDR3 reads CASSLDTGGNYGYTF. Incomplete CDR3 DNA: TGTGCCAGCAGCTTAGATACAGGGGGCAACTATGGC.

Concerning this clone: From the germline J gene comes the end of the CDR3, since the read stops 3 residues before it. This chain joins TRBV18 and TRBJ1-1; D possibly corresponds to TRBD1 (5 bases). Germline CDR1 and CDR2: KGHSH and LQKENI. V lost 0 bases and J lost 6, with 17 bases in between. This CDR3 contains 16 residues. The CDR3 DNA, read in part, is TGTGCCAGCTCACCACCGTCACCCCGGGGGTACCCTGAA. It codes for CASSPPSPRGYPE. The whole CDR3 is CASSPPSPRGYPEAFF.

Remarks on this clone: The read ends 3 residues early relative to the CDR3; the germline J gene fills the gap. The rearrangement joins TRBV19 to TRBJ1-4; 7 nucleotides agree with TRBD1. The CDR3 is 13 residues long. After removal of 7 bases from V and 8 bases from J, the junction contained 7 bases not matched to a gene. The germline gives CDR1 LNHDA, CDR2 SQIVND (reference sequence). CDR3 in amino acids: CASKRGRFEKLFF. The CDR3 DNA, read in part, is TGTGCCAGTAAAAGGGGGCGTTTCGAAAAA. The whole variable domain, remainder taken from reference TRBV19 and TRBJ1-4, is DGGITQSPKYLFRKEGQNVTLSCEQNLNHDAMYWYRQDPGQGLRLIYYSQIVNDFQKGDIAEGYSVSREKKESFPLTVTSAQKNPTAFYLCASKRGRFEKLFFGSGTQLSVL.

This clone was picked up a small number of times. Here the CDR3 reads CASSERGQGGTYEQYF. The sequenced part of the CDR3 DNA is TGTGCCAGCAGTGAAAGGGGGCAGGGTGGGACTTACGAG. The chain uses TRBV2 and TRBJ2-7; tentative D call: TRBD1 (7 bases). The read ends 3 residues early relative to the CDR3; the germline J gene fills the gap. Germline V gene sequence: CDR1 SNHLY, CDR2 FYNNEI. This CDR3 is built from 16 residues. V was cut by 2 bases and J by 4 bases, with 18 bases left in between.

Here the CDR3 reads CASSLTVNQPQHF. The DNA read from the CDR3 is TGTGCCAGCAGCTTGACAGTCAATCAGCCC. V usage is TRBV7-2 and J usage is TRBJ1-5; TRBD1 is a possible D gene (5 bases). Read sequence stops 3 residues before the CDR3 end, and the germline J gene provides the missing end. V was pared by 3 bases and J by 3 bases, with 6 bases between. Germline CDR1 is SGHTA and CDR2 is FQGNSA. The CDR3 extends over 13 amino acids.

Turning to this clone: The sequenced fragment ends 3 residues before the CDR3 boundary, so the rest is inferred from the germline J gene. The chain links TRBV7-6 to TRBJ2-5; D remains ambiguous. Trimming stripped 6 bases from V and 1 base from J, with 9 bases between. Per the germline V gene, CDR1 is SGHVS and CDR2 is FNYEAQ. The CDR3 totals 13 residues. The CDR3 loop is CASSSFRQETQYF. The DNA read from the CDR3 is TGTGCCAGCAGTTCGTTCCGCCAAGAGACC.

About this clone itself: The CDR3 is cut off 3 residues early in the read; its end comes from the germline J gene. J is TRBJ2-7 and V is TRBV6-1; possibly TRBD2 for D (6 bases). In germline, CDR1 is MNHNS, CDR2 SASEGT. This CDR3 region has 16 residues. V was trimmed by 0 bases and J by 4 bases, leaving 16 bases between them. The CDR3 protein is CASSEARGNRLYEQYF. CDR3 DNA, as far as it was read: TGTGCCAGCAGTGAAGCTCGCGGGAACAGATTGTACGAG.

This clone has more than one count but fewer than ten. This may be a read error, as it is one base from a much larger clone. The sequence runs out 3 residues before the end of the CDR3; the remainder is reconstructed from the germline J gene. The chain has TRBV7-2 and TRBJ1-6, with D possibly matching TRBD1 (6 bases). Per germline, CDR1 SGHTA and CDR2 FQGNSA. The CDR3 is 13 residues long. Trimming shortened V by 4 bases and J by 8 bases, and 9 bases separated the two germline ends. The CDR3 loop reads CASSYRADSPLHF. Incomplete CDR3 DNA: TGTGCCAGCAGCTACAGGGCAGATTCACCC.

Remarks on this clone: The read stops 3 residues short of the end of the CDR3; the missing end is completed from the germline J gene. The genes are TRBV20-1 and TRBJ2-5; D not resolved. V was trimmed by 3 bases and J by 4 bases, leaving 9 bases between them. In germline, CDR1 is DFQATT, CDR2 SNEGSKA (reference sequence). CDR3 length equals 12 residues. CDR3 sequence: CSARWLGETQYF. The sequenced CDR3 bases are TGCAGTGCTAGGTGGCTAGGAGAGACC.

This clone occurred a few times. Read data end 3 residues before the CDR3 end; the end is taken from the germline J gene. The rearrangement links TRBV23-1 to TRBJ2-2; D may be TRBD2 (5 bases). TRBV23-1 is designated an ORF whose function remains uncertain. V was trimmed by 3 bases and J by 4 bases, leaving 24 bases between them. The CDR3 contains 19 residues. The DNA read from the CDR3 is TGCGCCAGCAGTCATCAAGGACTTTTCCCCTGGAGACTCACCGGGGAG. It is translated as CASSHQGLFPWRLTGE. The full CDR3 reads CASSHQGLFPWRLTGELFF.

CDR3 DNA, as far as it was read: TGTGCCTGGAGTCTGGGCAGGGAAACTGAA. Its protein is CAWSLGRETE. The CDR3 in full is CAWSLGRETEAFF. The rearrangement links TRBV30 to TRBJ1-1; possibly TRBD1 for D (5 bases). The read stops 3 residues short of the end of the CDR3; the missing end is completed from the germline J gene. Trimming left V 2 bases short and J 5 bases short, with 12 bases between. This CDR3 has 13 amino acids. Germline V gene sequence: CDR1 GTSNPN, CDR2 SVGIG (reference sequence).

To note about this clone: The observed sequence ends 3 residues before the CDR3 terminus, with the missing tail filled in from the germline J gene. J is TRBJ2-1 and V is TRBV2; 8 bases map to TRBD2. This CDR3 comprises 17 residues. Germline V gene sequence: CDR1 SNHLY, CDR2 FYNNEI. After removal of 2 bases from V and 4 bases from J, the junction contained 10 bases not matched to a gene. CDR3 DNA, as far as it was read: TGTGCCAGCAGTGAATCAAGTAGCGGGATTCCGTACAATGAG. Amino acid sequence: CASSESSSGIPYNE. The whole CDR3 sequence is CASSESSSGIPYNEQFF.

Notes on this clone: With the read ending 3 residues before the CDR3 end, the germline J gene is used to fill in that end. The genes are TRBV5-6 and TRBJ2-1; no firm D call. The V end was cut by 4 bases, the J end by 1 base, with 12 bases between. CDR3 length: 15 amino acids. Germline V gene lookup returns CDR1 SGHDT and CDR2 YYEEEE. The DNA read from the CDR3 is TGTGCCAGCAGCCCTAGACGAGAATCCTACAATGAG. It is translated as CASSPRRESYNE. The full CDR3 is CASSPRRESYNEQFF.

The table lists this clone with a few counts. The read gets to within 3 residues of the CDR3 end, and the germline J gene fills in the rest. The chain employs TRBV7-9 and TRBJ1-4; D possibly corresponds to TRBD1 (5 bases). The CDR3 has 14 amino acids. CDR1 is SEHNR and CDR2 is FQNEAQ in the germline V gene (reference sequence). With 5 bases removed from V and 4 bases from J, the gap between germline ends came to 11 bases. Here the CDR3 reads CASSLGQINEKLFF. The DNA read from the CDR3 is TGTGCCAGCAGCCTAGGACAAATTAATGAAAAA.

This clone was seen more than once but under ten times. The read terminates 3 residues ahead of where the CDR3 ends, so the germline J gene completes it. The chain is built from TRBV18 and TRBJ2-7; the match to TRBD2 covers 10 bases. Germline values: CDR1 KGHSH, CDR2 LQKENI. The CDR3 sequence is 14 residues long. J lost 3 bases, V lost 5 bases, and 4 bases had no gene match. The part of the CDR3 DNA that was read is TGTGCCAGCTCAGACTTAGCGGGGGGCTACGAG. Its protein is CASSDLAGGYE. The complete CDR3 reads CASSDLAGGYEQYF. The variable domain in full, with the rest retrieved from reference TRBV18 and TRBJ2-7, is NAGVMQNPRHLVRRRGQEARLRCSPMKGHSHVYWYRQLPEEGLKFMVYLQKENIIDESGMPKERFSAEFPKEGPSILRIQQVVRGDSAAYFCASSDLAGGYEQYFGPGTRLTVT.